The 13 T cell receptor beta chains below were found in one sample sequenced in a study of response to subunit inactivated influenza vaccine. TCRdb re-called the RT-PCR reads with MiXCR, one entry per CDR3 protein. The profile shows 500,000 to 550,000 distinct CDR3 sequences, approximately 7.8% of them singletons. Sequencing used PBMCs from blood, obtained about 24 months after vaccination. The receptors were gathered from a man aged 50 to 69 who received an inactivated influenza vaccine.

J is TRBJ2-7 and V is TRBV27; 7 nucleotides line up with TRBD1. The CDR3 loop spans 16 amino acids. V lost 5 bases, J lost 7 bases, and 17 bases stayed unmatched. Germline-derived CDR1 and CDR2 are MNHEY and SMNVEV (reference sequence). CDR3 sequence (DNA): TGTGCCAGCAGTCGTGCTTTAGGGGGCTTGAGGAGTGAGCAGTACTTC. Translating it yields CASSRALGGLRSEQYF.

This clonotype was seen more than once but under ten times. J is TRBJ2-3 and V is TRBV10-3; tentative D call: TRBD2 (6 bases). V lost 2 bases to trimming and J lost 1 base, with 10 bases between them. Looked up from germline, CDR1 is ENHRY and CDR2 is SYGVKD. CDR3 length equals 15 residues. The chain's CDR3 is CAISERQRGTDTQYF. In DNA form, the CDR3 reads TGTGCCATCAGTGAGCGGCAGCGGGGCACAGATACGCAGTATTTT.

This clonotype was picked up a small number of times. The chain employs TRBV5-1 and TRBJ2-1; 14 bases match TRBD2. The CDR3 runs to 15 residues. V dropped 6 bases and J dropped 6; count of bases not matched to a gene: 5. CDR1 and CDR2 from the germline V gene are SGHRS and YFSETQ. The CDR3 coding sequence is TGCGCCAGCACAGGACTAGCGGGAGGCCCCAATGAGCAGTTCTTC. Amino acid sequence: CASTGLAGGPNEQFF.

This clonotype was counted at least ten times. The chain carries TRBV4-3 and TRBJ2-7; 12 positions agree with TRBD2. Germline CDR1 and CDR2: LGHNA and YSLEER. V dropped 4 bases and J dropped 0; count of bases not matched to a gene: 4. This CDR3 is built from 16 residues. The CDR3 here is CASSLRLAGASYEQYF. The CDR3 nucleotides are TGCGCCAGCAGCCTAAGACTAGCGGGAGCCTCCTACGAGCAGTACTTC.

CDR3 DNA: TGCGCCAGCAGCATGGGACAGGACACAGATACGCAGTATTTT. It yields the protein CASSMGQDTDTQYF. V gene TRBV5-1 combines with J gene TRBJ2-3; 8 bases fit TRBD1. V shed 4 bases and J 2 bases; nucleotides not matched to a gene: 3. Germline CDR1 is SGHRS and CDR2 is YFSETQ. This CDR3 contains 14 residues.

This clonotype was recorded a few times. V gene TRBV20-1 combines with J gene TRBJ2-1, with 7 bases fitting TRBD2. Germline lookup yields CDR1 DFQATT and CDR2 SNEGSKA (reference sequence). The CDR3 is made up of 11 amino acids. The trim removed 5 bases at V and 13 bases at J, leaving 8 bases unmatched. CDR3 in DNA: TGCAGTGCTCGTACCAGCGGGAACCAGTTCTTC. Its translation: CSARTSGNQFF.

Turning to this clonotype: This may come from a read error, since a much larger clone is one base off. The V call is TRBV20-1, the J call TRBJ2-5, with 13 nucleotides matching TRBD2. V gave up 7 bases and J gave up 6 bases; unmatched junction bases: 8. The CDR3 contains 14 residues. Germline V lookup: CDR1 DFQATT, CDR2 SNEGSKA (reference sequence). This CDR3 is CSDGTSGNQKTQYF. DNA for the CDR3: TGCAGTGACGGGACTAGCGGGAATCAAAAGACCCAGTACTTC.

This clonotype has a handful of counts. The CDR3 DNA sequence: TGTGCCAGCAGACCGTCGACAGGGGGAGATACGCAGTATTTT. It translates to CASRPSTGGDTQYF. The chain carries TRBV12-3 or TRBV12-4 and TRBJ2-3; 9 bases are shared with TRBD1. The CDR3 covers 14 residues. The V gene end was trimmed by 6 bases and the J gene end by 5 bases; junction bases not matched to a gene: 6.

The rearrangement joins TRBV20-1 to TRBJ2-2; D gene ambiguous. There are 13 residues in the CDR3. Germline V gene sequence: CDR1 DFQATT, CDR2 SNEGSKA (reference sequence). Trimming stripped 3 bases from V and 5 bases from J, with 10 bases between. In nucleotides, the CDR3 is TGCAGTGCTAGCCGGCAGCCAACCGGGGAGCTGTTTTTT. It translates to CSASRQPTGELFF.

In this sample, this clonotype turned up a few times. The V and J genes are TRBV29-1 and TRBJ2-5; D assignment may be TRBD1 or TRBD2 (5 bases each). This CDR3 is built from 14 residues. CDR1 and CDR2 from the germline V gene are SQVTM and ANQGSEA. The germline V and J ends were trimmed by 3 bases and 4 bases, with 15 bases remaining between them. The CDR3 region has the DNA TGCAGCGTTGAGGGACCCAGGCCGGGAGAGACCCAGTACTTC. Encoded protein: CSVEGPRPGETQYF.

This clonotype occurred many times. The chain joins TRBV11-2 to TRBJ2-2; D assignment may be TRBD1 or TRBD2 (5 bases each). Trimming took 1 base from V and 5 from J, leaving 14 bases between them. This CDR3 is built from 16 residues. The germline CDR1 and CDR2 sequences are SGHAT and FQNNGV. The CDR3 sequence is CASSLAGRFLTGELFF. The CDR3 bases are TGTGCCAGCAGCTTAGCGGGGCGTTTTCTGACCGGGGAGCTGTTTTTT. The whole variable domain, filled in from reference TRBV11-2 and TRBJ2-2, reads EAGVAQSPRYKIIEKRQSVAFWCNPISGHATLYWYQQILGQGPKLLIQFQNNGVVDDSQLPKDRFSAERLKGVDSTLKIQPAKLEDSAVYLCASSLAGRFLTGELFFGEGSRLTVL.

There are a few counts of this clonotype. This rearrangement joins TRBV6-2 or TRBV6-3 to TRBJ2-1; no reliable D call. CDR3 length equals 10 residues. V was cut by 11 bases and J by 5 bases, with 7 bases left in between. Germline lookup yields CDR1 MNHEY and CDR2 SVGEGT. CDR3 in DNA: TGTGCCTGCGGACACAATGAGCAGTTCTTC. This translates into CACGHNEQFF.

This clonotype was observed at least ten times. The chain uses TRBV24-1 and TRBJ2-3; 8 nucleotides align to TRBD1. J gave up 8 bases and V 3 bases, and 9 bases lay outside the gene matches. The CDR3 sequence is 15 residues long. From germline, CDR1 is KGHDR and CDR2 SFDVKD. The CDR3 region has the DNA TGTGCCACCAGTGATACCGGGACAGGCGTAGGTACGCAGTATTTT. Translating it yields CATSDTGTGVGTQYF.